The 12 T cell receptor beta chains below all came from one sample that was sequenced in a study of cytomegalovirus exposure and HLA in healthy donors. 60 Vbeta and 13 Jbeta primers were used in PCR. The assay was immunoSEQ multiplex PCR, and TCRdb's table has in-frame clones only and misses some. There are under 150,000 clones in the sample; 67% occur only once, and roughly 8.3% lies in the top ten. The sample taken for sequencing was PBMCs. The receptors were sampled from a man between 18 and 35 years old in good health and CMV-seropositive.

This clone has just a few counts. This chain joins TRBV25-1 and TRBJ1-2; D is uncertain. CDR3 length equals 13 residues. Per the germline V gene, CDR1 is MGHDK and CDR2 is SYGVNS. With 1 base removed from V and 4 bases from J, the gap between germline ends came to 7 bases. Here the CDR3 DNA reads TGTGCCAGCAGTGAATTCGAGGGCTATGGCTACACCTTC. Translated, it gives CASSEFEGYGYTF.

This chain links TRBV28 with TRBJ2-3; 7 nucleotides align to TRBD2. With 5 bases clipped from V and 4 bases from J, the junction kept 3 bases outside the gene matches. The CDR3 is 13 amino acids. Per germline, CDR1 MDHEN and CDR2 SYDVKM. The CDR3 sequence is CASSGLVPDTQYF. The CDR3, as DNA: TGTGCCAGCAGTGGACTAGTCCCAGATACGCAGTATTTT.

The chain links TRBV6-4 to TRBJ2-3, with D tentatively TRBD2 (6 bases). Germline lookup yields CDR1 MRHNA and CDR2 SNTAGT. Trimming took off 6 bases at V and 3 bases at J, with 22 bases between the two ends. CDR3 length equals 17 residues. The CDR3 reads CASSSILRRGKTDTQYF. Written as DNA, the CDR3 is TGTGCCAGCAGCTCAATCCTCCGTCGGGGGAAGACAGATACGCAGTATTTT.

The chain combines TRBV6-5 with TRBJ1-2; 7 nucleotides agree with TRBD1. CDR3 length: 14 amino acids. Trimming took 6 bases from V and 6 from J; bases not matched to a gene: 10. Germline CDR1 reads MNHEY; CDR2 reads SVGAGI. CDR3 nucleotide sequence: TGTGCCAGCAGAACCCACAGGGGAACAGATGGCTACACCTTC. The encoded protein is CASRTHRGTDGYTF.

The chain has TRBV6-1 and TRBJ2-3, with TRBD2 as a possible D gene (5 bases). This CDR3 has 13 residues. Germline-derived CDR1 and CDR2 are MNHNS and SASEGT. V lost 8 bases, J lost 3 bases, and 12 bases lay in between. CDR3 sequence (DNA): TGTGCCAGCTCGAACGGAGGTACAGATACGCAGTATTTT. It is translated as CASSNGGTDTQYF.

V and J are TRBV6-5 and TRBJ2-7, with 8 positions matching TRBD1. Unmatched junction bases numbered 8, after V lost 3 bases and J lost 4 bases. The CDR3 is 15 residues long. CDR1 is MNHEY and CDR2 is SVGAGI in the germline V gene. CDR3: CASSYYLDREYEQYF. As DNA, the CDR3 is TGTGCCAGCAGTTATTATCTGGACAGGGAGTACGAGCAGTACTTC.

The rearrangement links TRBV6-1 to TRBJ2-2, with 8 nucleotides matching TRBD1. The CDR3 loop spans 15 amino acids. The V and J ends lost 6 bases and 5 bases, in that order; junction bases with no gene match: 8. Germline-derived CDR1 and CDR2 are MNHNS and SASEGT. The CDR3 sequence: CASRKQGATTGELFF. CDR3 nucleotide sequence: TGTGCCAGCAGAAAGCAGGGGGCAACGACCGGGGAGCTGTTTTTT.

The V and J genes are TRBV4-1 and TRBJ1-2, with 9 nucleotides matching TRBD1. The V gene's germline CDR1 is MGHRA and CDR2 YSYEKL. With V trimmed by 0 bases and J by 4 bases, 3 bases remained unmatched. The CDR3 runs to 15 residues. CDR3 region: CASSQEGTGFYGYTF. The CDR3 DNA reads TGCGCCAGCAGCCAAGAAGGGACAGGGTTCTATGGCTACACCTTC.

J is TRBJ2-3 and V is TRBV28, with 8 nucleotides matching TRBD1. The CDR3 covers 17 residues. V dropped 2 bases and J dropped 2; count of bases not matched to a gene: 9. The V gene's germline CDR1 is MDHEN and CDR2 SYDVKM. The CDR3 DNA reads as TGTGCCAGCAGTTTAAGGGGGGCCAGGGGGCTCACAGATACGCAGTATTTT. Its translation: CASSLRGARGLTDTQYF.

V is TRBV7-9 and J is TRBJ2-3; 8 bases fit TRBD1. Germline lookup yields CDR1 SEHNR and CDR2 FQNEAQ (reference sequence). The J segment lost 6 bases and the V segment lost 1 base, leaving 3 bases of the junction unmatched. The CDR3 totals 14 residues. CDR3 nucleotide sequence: TGTGCCAGCAGCTTAGGGACAGGGAGGGATACGCAGTATTTT. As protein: CASSLGTGRDTQYF.

The CDR3 sequence is CASSRQANTEAFF. For the CDR3, the DNA is TGTGCCAGCAGCCGACAGGCGAACACTGAAGCTTTCTTT. The chain uses TRBV11-3 and TRBJ1-1, with a tentative D call TRBD1 (6 bases). The germline V gene has CDR1 SGHNT and CDR2 YENEEA. Trimming shortened V by 5 bases and J by 1 base, and 8 bases separated the two germline ends. The CDR3 is 13 residues long.

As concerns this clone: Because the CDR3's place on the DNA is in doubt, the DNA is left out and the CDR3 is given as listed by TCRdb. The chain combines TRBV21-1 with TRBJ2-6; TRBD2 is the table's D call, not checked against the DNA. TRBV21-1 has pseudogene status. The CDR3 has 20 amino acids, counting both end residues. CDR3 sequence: CASSKAAAGRVGSGANVLTF.